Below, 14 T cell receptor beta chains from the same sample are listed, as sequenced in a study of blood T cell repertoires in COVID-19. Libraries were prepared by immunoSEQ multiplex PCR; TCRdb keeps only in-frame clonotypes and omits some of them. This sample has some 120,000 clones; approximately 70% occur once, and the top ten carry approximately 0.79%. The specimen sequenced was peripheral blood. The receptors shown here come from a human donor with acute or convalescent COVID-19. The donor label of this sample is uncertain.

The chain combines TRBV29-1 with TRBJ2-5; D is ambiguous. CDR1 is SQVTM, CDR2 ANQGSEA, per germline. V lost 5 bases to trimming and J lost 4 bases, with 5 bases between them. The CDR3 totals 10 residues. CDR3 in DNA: TGCAGCGTTTTCGGAGAGACCCAGTACTTC. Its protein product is CSVFGETQYF. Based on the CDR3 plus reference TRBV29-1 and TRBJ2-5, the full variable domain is SAVISQKPSRDICQRGTSLTIQCQVDSQVTMMFWYRQQPGQSLTLIATANQGSEATYESGFVIDKFPISRPNLTFSTLTVSNMSPEDSSIYLCSVFGETQYFGPGTRLLVL.

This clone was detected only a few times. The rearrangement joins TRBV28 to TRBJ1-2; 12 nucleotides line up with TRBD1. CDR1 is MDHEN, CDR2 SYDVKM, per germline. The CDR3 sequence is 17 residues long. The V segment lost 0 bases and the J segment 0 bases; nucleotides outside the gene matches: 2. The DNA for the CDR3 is TGTGCCAGCAGTTTATGGGGACAGGGGGCCTCTAACTATGGCTACACCTTC. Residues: CASSLWGQGASNYGYTF.

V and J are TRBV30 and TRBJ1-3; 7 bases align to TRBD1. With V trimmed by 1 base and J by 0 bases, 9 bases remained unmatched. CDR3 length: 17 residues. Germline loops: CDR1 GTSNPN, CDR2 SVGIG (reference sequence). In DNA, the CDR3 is TGTGCCTGGAGTGAGGGGGGACAGTTAAGCTCTGGAAACACCATATATTTT. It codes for CAWSEGGQLSSGNTIYF.

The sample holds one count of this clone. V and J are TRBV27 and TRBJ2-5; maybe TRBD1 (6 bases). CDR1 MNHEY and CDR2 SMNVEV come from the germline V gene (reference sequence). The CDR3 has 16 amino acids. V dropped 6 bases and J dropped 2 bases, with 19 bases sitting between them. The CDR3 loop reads CASRTYREKPQETQYF. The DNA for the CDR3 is TGTGCCAGCAGGACCTACAGGGAAAAGCCTCAAGAGACCCAGTACTTC.

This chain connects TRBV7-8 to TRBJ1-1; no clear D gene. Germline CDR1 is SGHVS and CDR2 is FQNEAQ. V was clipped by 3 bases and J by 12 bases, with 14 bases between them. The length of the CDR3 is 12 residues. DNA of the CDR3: TGTGCCAGCAGCTTCAACCGAGAGTCCCCTTTCTTT. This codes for CASSFNRESPFF. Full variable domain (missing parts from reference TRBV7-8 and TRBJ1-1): GAGVSQSPRYKVAKRGQDVALRCDPISGHVSLFWYQQALGQGPEFLTYFQNEAQLDKSGLPSDRFFAERPEGSVSTLKIQRTQQEDSAVYLCASSFNRESPFFGQGTRLTVV.

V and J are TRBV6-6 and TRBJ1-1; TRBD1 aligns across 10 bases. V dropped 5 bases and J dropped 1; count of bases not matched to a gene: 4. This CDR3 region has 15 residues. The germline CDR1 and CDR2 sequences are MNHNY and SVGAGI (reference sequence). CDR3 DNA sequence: TGTGCCAGCAGTCTTCGGACAGGGGGGAACACTGAAGCTTTCTTT. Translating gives CASSLRTGGNTEAFF.

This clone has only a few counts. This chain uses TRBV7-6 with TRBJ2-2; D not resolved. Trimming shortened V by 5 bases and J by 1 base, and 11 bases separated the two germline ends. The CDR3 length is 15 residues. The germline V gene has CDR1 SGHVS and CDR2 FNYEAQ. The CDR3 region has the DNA TGTGCCAGCAGCCCTCTACCCATGAACACCGGGGAGCTGTTTTTT. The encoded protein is CASSPLPMNTGELFF.

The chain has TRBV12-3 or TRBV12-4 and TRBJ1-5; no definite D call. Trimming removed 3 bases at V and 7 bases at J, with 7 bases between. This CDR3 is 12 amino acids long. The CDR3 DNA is TGTGCCAGCAGTTTTCCCGAGCAGCCCCAGCATTTT. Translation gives CASSFPEQPQHF.

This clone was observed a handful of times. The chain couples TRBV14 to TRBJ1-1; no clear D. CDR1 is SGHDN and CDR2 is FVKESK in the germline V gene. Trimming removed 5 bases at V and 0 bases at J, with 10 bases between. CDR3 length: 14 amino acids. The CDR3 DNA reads TGTGCCAGCAGCTCGATAGAGGTGAACACTGAAGCTTTCTTT. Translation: CASSSIEVNTEAFF.

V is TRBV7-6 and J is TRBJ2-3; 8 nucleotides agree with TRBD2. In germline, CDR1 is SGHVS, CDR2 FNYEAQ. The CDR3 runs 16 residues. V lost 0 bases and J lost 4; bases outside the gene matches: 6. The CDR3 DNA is TGTGCCAGCAGCTTAGCCGCGGGGGGCGGATCAGATACGCAGTATTTT. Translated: CASSLAAGGGSDTQYF.

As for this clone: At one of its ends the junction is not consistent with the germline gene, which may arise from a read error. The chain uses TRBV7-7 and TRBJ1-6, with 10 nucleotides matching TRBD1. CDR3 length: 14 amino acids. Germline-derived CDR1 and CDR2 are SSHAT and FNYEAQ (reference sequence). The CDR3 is CASSRDRGHSPLHF. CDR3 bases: TGTGCTAGCAGCAGAGACAGGGGGCACTCACCCCTCCACTTT.

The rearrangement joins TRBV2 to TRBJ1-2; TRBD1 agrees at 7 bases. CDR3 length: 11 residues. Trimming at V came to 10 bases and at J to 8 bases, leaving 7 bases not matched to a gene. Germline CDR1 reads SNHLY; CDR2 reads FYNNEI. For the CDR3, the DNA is TGTGCCACCGAGACAGGGAGGGGCTACACCTTC. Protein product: CATETGRGYTF.

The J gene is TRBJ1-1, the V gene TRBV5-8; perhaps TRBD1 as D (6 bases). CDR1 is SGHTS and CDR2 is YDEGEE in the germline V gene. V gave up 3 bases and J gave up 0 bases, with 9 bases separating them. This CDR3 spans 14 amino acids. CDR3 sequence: CASSSGHLNTEAFF. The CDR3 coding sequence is TGTGCCAGCAGCTCGGGACACTTGAACACTGAAGCTTTCTTT.

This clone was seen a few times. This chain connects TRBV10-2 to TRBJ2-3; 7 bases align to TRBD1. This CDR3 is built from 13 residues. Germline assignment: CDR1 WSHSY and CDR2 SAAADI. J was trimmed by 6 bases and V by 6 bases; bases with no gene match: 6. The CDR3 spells CASRTTGLDTQYF. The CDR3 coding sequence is TGCGCCAGCAGGACGACAGGGTTGGATACGCAGTATTTT.